Given below is one TCR beta chain in context. This clonotype was picked up a small number of times. This receptor's antigen is unknown. The sample holds no much larger clone one base away, and base qualities are not on file. This sample stems from a study of T-cell memory formation after mild COVID-19 (TCRdb year 2021). Regarding the study in general: Most TCR sequence clusters were specific to one of the two donors. Longitudinal TCRalpha and TCRbeta repertoire sequencing tracked T-cell clones expanding and contracting after mild COVID-19 in a couple of donors. The cohort was made up of two young adult volunteers, one female and one male, who were previously healthy. Summary of the overall study and its limitations: Some responding clones were found in pre-infection memory, which suggests that pre-existing cross-reactive memory T cells took part in the SARS-CoV-2 response. Only two mild cases were covered in the study, and larger cohorts including severe cases with pre-infection samples were considered necessary. SARS-CoV-2 specificity was not confirmed for the second-wave clones peaking on day 37. From day 15 to 85, contracting clones showed balanced CD4/CD8 phenotypes, whereas a second wave of clones that expanded from day 15 to 37 leaned towards CD4+. Contracting CD4+ clones were found mainly in CM and EM memory subsets, while CD8+ clones were enriched in EMRA.

Ficoll-Paque density gradient centrifugation was the method used to isolate PBMCs. This sample was sequenced with an Illumina NovaSeq 6000. cDNA libraries for TCRalpha and TCRbeta were prepared by 5'RACE using constant-segment primers, with sample barcodes and unique molecular identifiers added. RNA was extracted from every sample with Trizol reagent. The libraries were amplified in two PCR steps, and the second step added a second sample barcode and Illumina TruSeq adapters. Sequencing of the libraries was done on an Illumina NovaSeq, producing 2 x 150 bp paired-end reads. On the study's bioinformatics: With migec v1.2.7, reads were demultiplexed and then collapsed into UMI-guided consensus sequences. Using mixcr v2.1.11, the UMI consensuses were aligned to TRA and TRB V and J templates and assembled into clonotypes. A clonotype was counted as expanded or contracted only when both edgeR and NoisET called the clonotype significant, with the noise models trained on biological replicates. For edgeR calls, the cutoffs were a false discovery rate-adjusted p below 0.01 and a log2 fold-change threshold of 1. As an exploratory analysis of dynamics, max-normalized trajectories of the 1000 most abundant clonotypes were examined with PCA combined with hierarchical clustering. The CD4 or CD8 phenotype of responding clones was assigned using the separately sequenced CD4+ and CD8+ repertoires. In-frame beta chains were kept once TCRdb had trimmed the public reads at Q25 with fastp and called clones with MiXCR. Under each unique CDR3 protein, matching rows form one entry showing the most common genes and DNA. The V and J calls, along with clone size, are taken from TCRdb and not from the paper's own processing. The sample data list around 250,000 distinct CDR3 sequences, and 8% to 10% of these were observed just once. The top ten hold around a fifth of the sample.

The sample consisted of PBMCs or a T cell subset sorted from them (not recorded which). The source is a man younger than 30 who had mild COVID-19 (a few samples of this study predate the infection). The sample titles of this study are shuffled in the database, so cell type and time point are left out; the donor was told from shared clones.

The DNA is as follows: TGCGCCAGCAGCCAACTGATGGGGGGTGGAGATACGCAGTATTTT. This encodes CASSQLMGGGDTQYF. The rearrangement combines TRBV4-3 with TRBJ2-3; tentative D gene TRBD2, with 6 bases matching. Sequences LGHNA (CDR1) and YSLEER (CDR2) are obtained from the germline V gene. The junction shows trimming of 2 bases on V and 5 bases on J, plus 14 bases between the germline ends. The CDR3 goes from the cysteine to the phenylalanine over 15 residues. Of the read, only the CDR3 DNA is kept; its 45 bases are in frame from base 1.